This T cell receptor beta chain emerged from a study of Ad26.COV2.S vaccination and SARS-CoV-2 variants. Specified treatment: 15 to 20 received Ad26.COV2.S at low or high dose, single or two shots; roughly 5 received placebo; per-sample allocation not given. Samples were taken on day 63 after the first vaccine or placebo injection. In Boston, the donor was an adult between 18-55 years of age. Participants' vaccine, an Ad26 vector, delivered Wuhan-strain SARS-CoV-2 spike. Looked up from germline, CDR1 is MNHEY and CDR2 is SVGAGI. Trimming shortened V by 6 bases and J by 2 bases, and 14 bases separated the two germline ends. The CDR3 has 15 amino acids. Study-level results: People who got the vaccine or the placebo had similar non-spike TCR breadth.

Sequenced by immunoSEQ multiplex PCR; TCRdb stores in-frame clones only, minus some. The sample has about 350,000 clones; about 89% are singletons. On this clone itself: The antigen is unknown.

This TCR came from a person aged 18-60 years who received the Ad26.COV2.S COVID-19 vaccine or a placebo. Source: peripheral blood, taken in a trial of Ad26.COV2.S vaccine versus placebo. This chain connects TRBV6-5 to TRBJ1-5; maybe TRBD1 (5 bases). The CDR3 here is CASSYRRGGNQPQHF. In DNA, the CDR3 is TGTGCCAGCAGCTACAGAAGGGGCGGCAATCAGCCCCAGCATTTT.